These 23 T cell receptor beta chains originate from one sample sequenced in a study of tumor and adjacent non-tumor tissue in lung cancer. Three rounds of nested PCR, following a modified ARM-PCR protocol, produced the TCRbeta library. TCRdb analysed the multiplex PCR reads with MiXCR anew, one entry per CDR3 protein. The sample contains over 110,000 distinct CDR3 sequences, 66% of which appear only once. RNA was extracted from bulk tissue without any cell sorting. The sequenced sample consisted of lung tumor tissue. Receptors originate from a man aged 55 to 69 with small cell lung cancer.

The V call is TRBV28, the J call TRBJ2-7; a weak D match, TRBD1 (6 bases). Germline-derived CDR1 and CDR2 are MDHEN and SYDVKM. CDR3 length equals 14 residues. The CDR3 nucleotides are TGTGTAAGCAGGACCGACAGGAGCTCCTACGAGCAGTACTTC. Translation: CVSRTDRSSYEQYF.

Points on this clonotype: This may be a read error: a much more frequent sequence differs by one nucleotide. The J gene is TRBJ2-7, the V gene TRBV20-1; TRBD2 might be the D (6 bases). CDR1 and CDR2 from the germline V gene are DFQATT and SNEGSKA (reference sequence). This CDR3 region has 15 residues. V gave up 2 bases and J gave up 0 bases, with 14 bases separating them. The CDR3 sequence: CSARKPRDCSYEQYF. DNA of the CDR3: TGCAGTGCTAGAAAACCCCGGGACTGCTCCTACGAGCAGTACTTC.

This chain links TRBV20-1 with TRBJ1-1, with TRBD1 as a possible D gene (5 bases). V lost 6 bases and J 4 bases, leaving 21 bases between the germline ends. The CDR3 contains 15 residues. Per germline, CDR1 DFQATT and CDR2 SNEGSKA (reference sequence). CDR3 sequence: CSARPGEAGGTEAFF. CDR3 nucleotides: TGCAGTGCCCGACCCGGGGAGGCGGGGGGCACTGAAGCTTTCTTT.

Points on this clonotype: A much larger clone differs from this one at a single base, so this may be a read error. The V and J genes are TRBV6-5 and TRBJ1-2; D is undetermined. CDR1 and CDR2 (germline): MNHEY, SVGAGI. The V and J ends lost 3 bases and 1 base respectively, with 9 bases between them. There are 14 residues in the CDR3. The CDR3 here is CASSYARINYGYTF. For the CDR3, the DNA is TGTGCCAGCAGTTATGCCCGTATTAACTATGGCTACACCTTC.

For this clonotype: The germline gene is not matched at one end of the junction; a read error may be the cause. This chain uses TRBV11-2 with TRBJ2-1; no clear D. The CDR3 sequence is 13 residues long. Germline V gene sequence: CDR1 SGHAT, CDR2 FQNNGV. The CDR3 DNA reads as TGTACCAGCAGCTTCATGCTCAACAAAGAGCAGTTCTTC. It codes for CTSSFMLNKEQFF. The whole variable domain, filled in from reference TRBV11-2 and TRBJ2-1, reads EAGVAQSPRYKIIEKRQSVAFWCNPISGHATLYWYQQILGQGPKLLIQFQNNGVVDDSQLPKDRFSAERLKGVDSTLKIQPAKLEDSAVYLCTSSFMLNKEQFFGPGTRLTVL.

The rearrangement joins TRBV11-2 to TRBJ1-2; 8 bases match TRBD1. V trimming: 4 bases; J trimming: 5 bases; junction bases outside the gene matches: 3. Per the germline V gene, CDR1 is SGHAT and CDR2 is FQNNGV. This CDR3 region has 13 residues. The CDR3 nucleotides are TGTGCCAGCAGCTCCGACAGGGGATATGGCTACACCTTC. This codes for CASSSDRGYGYTF.

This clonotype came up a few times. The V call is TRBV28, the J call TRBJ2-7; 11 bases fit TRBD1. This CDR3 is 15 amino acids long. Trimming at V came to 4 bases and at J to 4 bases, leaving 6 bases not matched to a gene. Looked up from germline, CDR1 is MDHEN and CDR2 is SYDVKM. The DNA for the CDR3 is TGTGCCAGCAGTTCGACCGGGACAGGGGGATACGAGCAGTACGTC. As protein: CASSSTGTGGYEQYV.

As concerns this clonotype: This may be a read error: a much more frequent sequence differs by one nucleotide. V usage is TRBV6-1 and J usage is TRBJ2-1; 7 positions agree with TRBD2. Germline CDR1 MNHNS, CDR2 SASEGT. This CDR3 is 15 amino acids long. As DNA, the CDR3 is TGTGCCAGCATTGTGGGGAGGGCCTCCTACAGTGAGCAGTTCTTC. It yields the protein CASIVGRASYSEQFF.

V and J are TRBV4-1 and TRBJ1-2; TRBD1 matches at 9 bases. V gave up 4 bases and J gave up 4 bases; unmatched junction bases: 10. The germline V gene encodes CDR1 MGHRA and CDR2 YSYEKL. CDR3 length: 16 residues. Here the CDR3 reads CASSPSGTGSSYGYTF. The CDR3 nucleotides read TGCGCCAGCAGCCCCTCCGGGACAGGGTCTAGCTATGGCTACACCTTC.

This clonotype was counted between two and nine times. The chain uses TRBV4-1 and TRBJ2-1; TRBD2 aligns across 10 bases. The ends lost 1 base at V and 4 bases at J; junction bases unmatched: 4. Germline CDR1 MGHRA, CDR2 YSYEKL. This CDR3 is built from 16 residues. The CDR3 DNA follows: TGCGCCAGCAGCCAAGTTATAGCGGGAGGATACAATGAGCAGTTCTTC. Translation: CASSQVIAGGYNEQFF.

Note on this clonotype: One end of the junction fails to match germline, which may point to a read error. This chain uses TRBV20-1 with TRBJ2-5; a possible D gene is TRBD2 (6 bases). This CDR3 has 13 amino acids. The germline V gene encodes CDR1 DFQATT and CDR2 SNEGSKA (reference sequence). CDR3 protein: CSGCGETAETQYF. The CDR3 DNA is TGCAGTGGGTGCGGGGAGACTGCAGAGACCCAATACTTC.

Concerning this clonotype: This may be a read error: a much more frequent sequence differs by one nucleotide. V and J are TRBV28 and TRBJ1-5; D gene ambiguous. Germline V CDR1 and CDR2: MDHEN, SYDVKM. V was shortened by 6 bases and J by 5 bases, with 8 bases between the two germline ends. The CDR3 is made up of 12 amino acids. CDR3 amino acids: CASRRPDQPQHF. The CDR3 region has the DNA TGTGCCAGCAGAAGACCCGATCAGCCCCAGCATTTT.

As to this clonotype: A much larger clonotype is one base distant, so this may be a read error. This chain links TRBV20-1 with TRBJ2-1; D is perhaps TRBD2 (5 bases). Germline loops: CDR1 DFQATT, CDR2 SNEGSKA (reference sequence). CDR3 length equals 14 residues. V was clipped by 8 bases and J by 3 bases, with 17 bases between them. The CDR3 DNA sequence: TGCAGTACTACCTTGCGGGCGAGCTACAATGAGCAGTTCTTC. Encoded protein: CSTTLRASYNEQFF.

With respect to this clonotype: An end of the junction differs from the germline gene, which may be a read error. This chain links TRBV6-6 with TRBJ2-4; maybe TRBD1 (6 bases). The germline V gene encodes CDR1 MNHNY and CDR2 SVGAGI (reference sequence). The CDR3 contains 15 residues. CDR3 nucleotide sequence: TGTGCCAGCAGTACCACACAGGGAGCCAATAACATTCAGTACTTC. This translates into CASSTTQGANNIQYF.

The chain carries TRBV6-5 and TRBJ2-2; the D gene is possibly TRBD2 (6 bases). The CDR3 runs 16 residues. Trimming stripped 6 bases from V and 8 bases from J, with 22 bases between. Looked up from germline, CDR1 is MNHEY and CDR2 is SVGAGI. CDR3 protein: CASRPWRGESTGELFF. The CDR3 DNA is TGTGCCAGCAGACCCTGGCGGGGTGAATCTACTGGGGAGCTGTTTTTT.

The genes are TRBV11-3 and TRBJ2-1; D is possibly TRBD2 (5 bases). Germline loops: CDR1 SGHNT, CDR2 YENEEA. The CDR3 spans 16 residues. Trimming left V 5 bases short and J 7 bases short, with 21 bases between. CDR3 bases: TGTGCCAGCAGCCTCGCCTCTGGAGCGGAGAAGAATGAGCAGTTCTTC. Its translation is CASSLASGAEKNEQFF.

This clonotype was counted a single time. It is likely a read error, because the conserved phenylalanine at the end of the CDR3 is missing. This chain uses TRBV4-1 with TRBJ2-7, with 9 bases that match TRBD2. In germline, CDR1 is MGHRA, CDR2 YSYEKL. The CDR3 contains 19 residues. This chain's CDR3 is CDSSPKGLAGLRSSYEQYS. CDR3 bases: TGCGACAGCAGCCCAAAGGGACTAGCCGGATTGAGGAGCTCCTACGAGCAGTACTCC.

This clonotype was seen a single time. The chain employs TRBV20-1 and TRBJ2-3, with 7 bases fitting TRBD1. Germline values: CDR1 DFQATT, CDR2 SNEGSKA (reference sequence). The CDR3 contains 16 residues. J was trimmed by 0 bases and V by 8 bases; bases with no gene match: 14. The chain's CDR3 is CSTTQVTGPSTDTQYF. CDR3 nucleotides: TGCAGTACAACTCAGGTGACAGGGCCAAGCACAGATACGCAGTATTTT.

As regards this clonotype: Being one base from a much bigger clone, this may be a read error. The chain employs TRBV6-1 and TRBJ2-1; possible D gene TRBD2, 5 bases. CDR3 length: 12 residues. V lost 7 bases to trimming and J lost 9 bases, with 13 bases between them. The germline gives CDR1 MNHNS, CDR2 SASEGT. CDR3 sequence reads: CASTLVGVEQFF. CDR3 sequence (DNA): TGTGCCAGCACCTTAGTGGGAGTTGAGCAGTTCTTC.

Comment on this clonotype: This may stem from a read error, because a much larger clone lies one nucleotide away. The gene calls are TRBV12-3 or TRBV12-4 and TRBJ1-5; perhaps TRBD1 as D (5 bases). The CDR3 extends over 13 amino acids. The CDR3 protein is CASSFGTNQHQHF. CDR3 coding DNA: TGTGCCAGCAGTTTCGGGACCAATCAGCACCAGCATTTT.

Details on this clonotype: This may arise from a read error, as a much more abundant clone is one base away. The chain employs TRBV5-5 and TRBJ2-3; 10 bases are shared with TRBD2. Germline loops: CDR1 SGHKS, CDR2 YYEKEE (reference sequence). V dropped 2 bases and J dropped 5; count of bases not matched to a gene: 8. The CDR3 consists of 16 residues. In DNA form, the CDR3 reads TGTGCCAGCAGCTTTGCTAGCGGGAGTCCCATAGATACGCAGTATTTT. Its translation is CASSFASGSPIDTQYF.

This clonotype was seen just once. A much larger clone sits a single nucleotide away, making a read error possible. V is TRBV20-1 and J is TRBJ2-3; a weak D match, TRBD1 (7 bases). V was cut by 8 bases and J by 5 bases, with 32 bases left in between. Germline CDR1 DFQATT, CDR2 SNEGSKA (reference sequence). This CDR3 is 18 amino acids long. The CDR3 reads CSPHGGLELGGKQDTQYF. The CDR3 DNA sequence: TGCAGTCCCCATGGGGGGCTCGAGTTAGGGGGCAAGCAAGATACGCAGTATTTT.

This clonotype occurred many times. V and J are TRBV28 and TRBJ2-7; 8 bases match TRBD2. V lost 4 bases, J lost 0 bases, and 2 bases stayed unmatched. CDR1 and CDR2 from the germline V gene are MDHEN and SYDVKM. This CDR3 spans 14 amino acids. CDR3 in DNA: TGTGCCAGCAGTTGGACTAGCAGCTCCTACGAGCAGTACTTC. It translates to CASSWTSSSYEQYF.